The 22 T cell receptor beta chains below come from one sample, sequenced in a study of blood T cell repertoires in COVID-19. Here immunoSEQ multiplex PCR was the method, and the copy in TCRdb shows in-frame clones only, minus some. The sample consists of about 300,000 clones, around 90% of them appearing once. Sequences were obtained from PBMCs or T cells enriched from blood (not recorded which). The receptor source for this set is a middle-aged woman who had recovered from COVID-19.

DNA for the CDR3: TGCGCCAGCAGCGCGGGGACGCGAAATGAAAAACTGTTTTTT. It is translated as CASSAGTRNEKLFF. The gene calls are TRBV5-1 and TRBJ1-4, with D perhaps matching TRBD1 (5 bases). CDR3 length equals 14 residues. Trimming cost V 4 bases and J 5 bases, with 12 bases left between them. In germline, CDR1 is SGHRS, CDR2 YFSETQ.

The chain has TRBV2 and TRBJ1-2, with no clear D. The CDR3 sequence is 13 residues long. The germline V and J ends were trimmed by 3 bases and 5 bases, with 10 bases remaining between them. Germline V lookup: CDR1 SNHLY, CDR2 FYNNEI. The CDR3 DNA reads as TGTGCCAGCAGTGACGACACCGGTTATGGCTACACCTTC. It specifies CASSDDTGYGYTF.

The J gene is TRBJ1-5, the V gene TRBV19, with D perhaps matching TRBD1 (6 bases). With 7 bases removed from V and 8 bases from J, the gap between germline ends came to 15 bases. This CDR3 is 13 amino acids long. Looked up from germline, CDR1 is LNHDA and CDR2 is SQIVND (reference sequence). CDR3 amino acids: CASTRGPGKPQHF. The DNA of the CDR3 is TGTGCCAGTACCAGGGGCCCCGGGAAGCCCCAGCATTTT.

This chain links TRBV10-2 with TRBJ2-7, with 7 bases that match TRBD1. Losses at the gene ends were 8 bases for V and 9 bases for J; bases not matched to a gene: 7. Germline V gene data show CDR1 as WSHSY and CDR2 as SAAADI. The CDR3 is made up of 11 amino acids. DNA for the CDR3: TGCGCCAGCGGGAAACAGGGGAGGCAGTACTTC. Its translation is CASGKQGRQYF.

The chain combines TRBV9 with TRBJ2-3; 12 nucleotides line up with TRBD2. There are 17 residues in the CDR3. Germline V gene sequence: CDR1 SGDLS, CDR2 YYNGEE. Losses at the gene ends were 3 bases for V and 4 bases for J; bases not matched to a gene: 9. Here the CDR3 reads CASSAIVLAGGSDTQYF. As DNA, the CDR3 is TGTGCCAGCAGCGCGATCGTACTAGCGGGGGGCTCAGATACGCAGTATTTT.

In this sample, this clone turned up once. The genes are TRBV7-9 and TRBJ1-1; no reliable D call. The germline V gene encodes CDR1 SEHNR and CDR2 FQNEAQ (reference sequence). The CDR3 is 14 residues long. With 4 bases removed from V and 3 bases from J, the gap between germline ends came to 12 bases. The CDR3 protein is CASSSGEGYTEAFF. CDR3 bases: TGTGCCAGCAGCTCGGGAGAGGGCTACACTGAAGCTTTCTTT.

The sample holds one count of this clone. The CDR3 sequence is CASGLEDRETDTQYF. CDR3 DNA: TGTGCTAGTGGTTTGGAAGACAGGGAGACAGATACGCAGTATTTT. The chain links TRBV12-5 to TRBJ2-3; 7 bases line up with TRBD1. CDR3 length: 15 residues. The V gene's germline CDR1 is LGHNT and CDR2 FRNRAP. The V and J ends lost 1 base and 3 bases, in that order; junction bases with no gene match: 4.

This clone appeared a single time. V and J are TRBV6-1 and TRBJ1-2; 9 bases line up with TRBD1. CDR1 is MNHNS, CDR2 SASEGT, per germline. Trimming at V came to 5 bases and at J to 4 bases, leaving 2 bases not matched to a gene. CDR3 length equals 13 residues. The CDR3, as DNA: TGTGCCAGCAGTAAACAGGGGGCCTATGGCTACACCTTC. Translation gives CASSKQGAYGYTF.

The chain is built from TRBV7-9 and TRBJ1-1; 9 bases align to TRBD1. Germline values: CDR1 SEHNR, CDR2 FQNEAQ (reference sequence). V shed 2 bases and J 7 bases; nucleotides not matched to a gene: 5. The CDR3 is 14 residues long. CDR3 sequence reads: CASSLTPGQGEAFF. CDR3 nucleotide sequence: TGTGCCAGCAGCTTAACACCGGGACAGGGTGAAGCTTTCTTT. The whole variable domain, filled in from reference TRBV7-9 and TRBJ1-1, reads DTGVSQNPRHKITKRGQNVTFRCDPISEHNRLYWYRQTLGQGPEFLTYFQNEAQLEKSRLLSDRFSAERPKGSFSTLEIQRTEQGDSAMYLCASSLTPGQGEAFFGQGTRLTVV.

This clone has just one count. The genes are TRBV7-2 and TRBJ2-4, with D perhaps TRBD2 (6 bases). Trimming took 3 bases from V and 10 from J, leaving 16 bases between them. This CDR3 comprises 14 residues. Per the germline V gene, CDR1 is SGHTA and CDR2 is FQGNSA. The CDR3 is CASSLRQGGRIQYF. Written as DNA, the CDR3 is TGTGCCAGCAGCTTGCGCCAGGGAGGTAGGATTCAGTACTTC.

This chain links TRBV19 with TRBJ2-3, with 8 positions matching TRBD1. The CDR3 extends over 15 amino acids. CDR1 and CDR2 (germline): LNHDA, SQIVND (reference sequence). With V trimmed by 3 bases and J by 6 bases, 8 bases remained unmatched. DNA for the CDR3: TGTGCCAGTAGTATTCGGACAGGGATATGGGATACGCAGTATTTT. It yields the protein CASSIRTGIWDTQYF.

The V and J genes are TRBV3-1 (or the pseudogene TRBV3-2) and TRBJ2-1; no firm D call. Trimming stripped 0 bases from V and 3 bases from J, with 15 bases between. The CDR3 is made up of 17 amino acids. CDR1 and CDR2 (germline): LGHDT, YNNKEL (reference sequence). CDR3: CASSQDHWLGLYNEQFF. The CDR3 DNA reads TGTGCCAGCAGCCAAGATCACTGGCTAGGCCTCTACAATGAGCAGTTCTTC.

V usage is TRBV15 and J usage is TRBJ1-5; perhaps TRBD1 as D (5 bases). The CDR3 runs 16 residues. CDR1 is LNHNV and CDR2 is YYDKDF in the germline V gene (reference sequence). The V end lost 0 bases, the J end lost 0 bases, and 9 bases lay between the germline ends. CDR3 loop: CATSRDPRVSNQPQHF. The CDR3 DNA reads TGTGCCACCAGCAGAGATCCCAGGGTTAGCAATCAGCCCCAGCATTTT.

This sequence joins TRBV7-3 and TRBJ2-1; TRBD2 aligns across 11 bases. The CDR3 consists of 15 residues. V lost 6 bases, J lost 5 bases, and 6 bases stayed unmatched. CDR1 SGHTA and CDR2 FQGTGA come from the germline V gene. CDR3 bases: TGTGCCAGCAGTTTTACTAGCGGGGGCAACAATGAGCAGTTCTTC. Its translation is CASSFTSGGNNEQFF.

This clone was observed at least ten times. The chain recombines TRBV7-2 with TRBJ1-6; D gene uncertain. The CDR3 contains 11 residues. Germline V gene sequence: CDR1 SGHTA, CDR2 FQGNSA. Between the trimmed V and J ends, which lost 2 bases and 12 bases, there was a span of 5 bases. The CDR3 loop reads CASSLIGPLHF. The CDR3 bases are TGTGCCAGCAGCTTAATCGGACCCCTCCACTTT.

J is TRBJ1-2 and V is TRBV11-3; 12 bases are a match to TRBD1. Per the germline V gene, CDR1 is SGHNT and CDR2 is YENEEA. The CDR3 contains 17 residues. The J segment lost 3 bases and the V segment lost 1 base, leaving 6 bases of the junction unmatched. CDR3 bases: TGTGCCAGCAGCTTAGGGTGGGACAGGGGGCGATACTATGGCTACACCTTC. Protein sequence: CASSLGWDRGRYYGYTF.

This chain links TRBV18 with TRBJ2-2; no definite D call. The germline V gene has CDR1 KGHSH and CDR2 LQKENI. CDR3 size: 16 residues. Trimming shortened V by 3 bases and J by 0 bases, and 11 bases separated the two germline ends. The CDR3 region has the DNA TGTGCCAGCTCACCGGTCCGACTCGCGAACACCGGGGAGCTGTTTTTT. Residues: CASSPVRLANTGELFF.

The chain has TRBV6-6 and TRBJ2-3; 8 nucleotides line up with TRBD1. The ends lost 5 bases at V and 0 bases at J; junction bases unmatched: 7. The germline CDR1 and CDR2 sequences are MNHNY and SVGAGI (reference sequence). The CDR3 covers 16 residues. CDR3 DNA sequence: TGTGCCAGCAGTCGACAGGGGTCTACTAGCACAGATACGCAGTATTTT. Protein sequence: CASSRQGSTSTDTQYF.

The CDR3 nucleotides are TGCGCCAGCCGAGGACAGGACAATCAGCCCCAGCATTTT. Protein sequence: CASRGQDNQPQHF. This rearrangement joins TRBV5-1 to TRBJ1-5; 7 nucleotides agree with TRBD1. J lost 3 bases, V lost 7 bases, and 4 bases had no gene match. The germline V gene encodes CDR1 SGHRS and CDR2 YFSETQ. The CDR3 spans 13 residues.

The chain joins TRBV10-1 to TRBJ2-2; TRBD1 aligns across 9 bases. Germline-derived CDR1 and CDR2 are WNHNN and SYGVQD (reference sequence). The CDR3 is 19 residues long. J was trimmed by 5 bases and V by 2 bases; bases with no gene match: 15. The CDR3 bases are TGCGCCAGCAGTGAGAATCACACCGGGACAGGGATTTGGACCGGGGAGCTGTTTTTT. Protein product: CASSENHTGTGIWTGELFF.

The chain combines TRBV5-5 with TRBJ2-7; D may be TRBD2 (6 bases). Germline lookup yields CDR1 SGHKS and CDR2 YYEKEE (reference sequence). The CDR3 extends over 14 amino acids. V lost 4 bases and J 1 base, leaving 12 bases between the germline ends. CDR3 in DNA: TGTGCCAGCAGCCAAAATAGCGGTTCCTACGAGCAGTACTTC. Its protein is CASSQNSGSYEQYF.

V gene TRBV18 combines with J gene TRBJ2-5; 13 bases fit TRBD2. Trimming removed 3 bases from V and 2 bases from J; junction bases left unmatched: 3. CDR3 length: 16 amino acids. Per the germline V gene, CDR1 is KGHSH and CDR2 is LQKENI. Written as DNA, the CDR3 is TGTGCCAGCTCACCGGGACTAGCGGGGACACAAGAGACCCAGTACTTC. Translation gives CASSPGLAGTQETQYF.